This T cell receptor (beta chain) was identified in a study of T cells after yellow fever vaccination. Across the study: SMART-Seq v4 Ultra Low Input prepared libraries from low-cell fractions. Notes on the study in general: FACS-sorted repertoires could contain abundant clonotypes contaminating from the bulk population. Clonotypes appearing in both CD4 and CD8 compartments existed, and their share was small.

TCR cDNA was made by 5'RACE template switching, adding a universal primer site and UMIs. One entry per CDR3 protein results from TCRdb running MiXCR on the 5' RACE reads. This sample yields just under 600,000 distinct CDR3 sequences, of which roughly 13% are seen a single time; over 12% belongs to the top ten. This clonotype was counted at least ten times. Its antigen is unknown. The sequence was collected from a man under 40 who received the YFV17D yellow fever vaccine. This sample comprised PBMCs, obtained on the day of the yellow fever booster vaccination.

CDR3 sequence: CASSQAGGTEAFF. CDR3 sequence (DNA): TGTGCCAGCTCACAGGCGGGAGGCACTGAAGCTTTCTTT. This rearrangement joins TRBV3-1 to TRBJ1-1, with D perhaps matching TRBD1 (5 bases). The V end lost 8 bases, the J end lost 4 bases, and 14 bases lay between the germline ends. Germline loops: CDR1 LGHDT, CDR2 YNNKEL (reference sequence). The CDR3 is 13 amino acids.